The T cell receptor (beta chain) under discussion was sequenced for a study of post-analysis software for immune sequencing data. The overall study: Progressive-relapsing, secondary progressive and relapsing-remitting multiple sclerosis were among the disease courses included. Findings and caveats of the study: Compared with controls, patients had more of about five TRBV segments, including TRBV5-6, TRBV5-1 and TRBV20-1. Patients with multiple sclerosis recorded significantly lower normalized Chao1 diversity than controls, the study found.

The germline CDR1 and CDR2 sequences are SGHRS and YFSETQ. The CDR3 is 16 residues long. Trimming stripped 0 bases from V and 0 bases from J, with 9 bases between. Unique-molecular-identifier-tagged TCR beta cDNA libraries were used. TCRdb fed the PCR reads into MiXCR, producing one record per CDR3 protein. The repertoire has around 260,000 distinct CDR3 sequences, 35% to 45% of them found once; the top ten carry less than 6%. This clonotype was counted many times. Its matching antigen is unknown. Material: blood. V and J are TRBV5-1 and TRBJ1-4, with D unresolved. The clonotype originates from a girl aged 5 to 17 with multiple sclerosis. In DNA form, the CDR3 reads TGCGCCAGCAGCTTGGGCTCCCTTGCAACTAATGAAAAACTGTTTTTT. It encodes CASSLGSLATNEKLFF.